This T cell receptor (beta chain) is from a study of cytotoxic CD8 clonotypes in ibrutinib-treated CLL. Concerning this clone itself: No antigen is known for it.

Germline V CDR1 and CDR2: MDHEN, SYDVKM. The CDR3 sequence is 14 residues long. With 8 bases clipped from V and 9 bases from J, the junction kept 8 bases outside the gene matches. Assay used: immunoSEQ multiplex PCR; TCRdb lists only in-frame clones, some missing. The repertoire holds about 130,000 clones, with 80% to 85% as singletons. The source of around 1.9 micrograms of genomic DNA for TCR beta libraries was cryopreserved PBMCs. Study-wide points: Baseline clonality, higher than in age-matched healthy donors, tracked circulating CD8+ T-cell counts.

V is TRBV28 and J is TRBJ1-6, with 9 bases that match TRBD1. This material consisted of PBMCs, taken after 24 months of ibrutinib treatment. This receptor was taken from a human donor with chronic lymphocytic leukemia. This chain's CDR3 is CASLGDRVGSPLHF. DNA of the CDR3: TGTGCCAGCCTGGGGGACAGGGTCGGTTCACCCCTCCACTTT. Variable domain in full (rest from reference TRBV28 and TRBJ1-6): DVKVTQSSRYLVKRTGEKVFLECVQDMDHENMFWYRQDPGLGLRLIYFSYDVKMKEKGDIPEGYSVSREKKERFSLILESASTNQTSMYLCASLGDRVGSPLHFGNGTRLTVT.